This entry describes one T cell receptor beta chain. Its antigen is not known. The source of the sample is a study of CD8 T cells in ankylosing spondylitis. TCRdb fed the 5' RACE reads into MiXCR, producing one record per CDR3 protein. The repertoire consists of a few hundred thousand distinct CDR3 sequences, with approximately 20% occurring once and the leading ten covering roughly a sixth. Study-wide findings and caveats: In ankylosing spondylitis patients, matched synovial fluid reportedly showed significant enrichment of disease-linked clones. Several highly homologous variants made up a TCR beta motif that seemed to typify ankylosing spondylitis blood.

The trim removed 3 bases at V and 6 bases at J, leaving 5 bases unmatched. The CDR3 length is 13 residues. Per germline, CDR1 DFQATT and CDR2 SNEGSKA (reference sequence). The V call is TRBV20-1, the J call TRBJ2-1; 7 positions agree with TRBD2. The sequencing input was blood, either unsorted or a sorted T cell fraction (not recorded which). The sequence was collected from a male donor with ankylosing spondylitis. CDR3 in DNA: TGCAGTGCTAGTCTCGGGACTACCAATGAGCAGTTCTTC. Translating it yields CSASLGTTNEQFF.